The 28 T cell receptor beta chains below come from one sample, sequenced in a study of spatial heterogeneity in lung cancer (dated by TCRdb to the late 2010s). The sample's time point label is to be understood as: blood at routine non-recurrence follow-up after resection. The library was generated by 5' RACE. The sample was run on a NextSeq 500. TCRdb redid the processing of the public reads, applying fastp at Q25 and MiXCR, and retained in-frame beta chains. Identical CDR3 protein sequences are pooled into one entry, listed with their most common genes and DNA. The sample contains roughly 110,000 distinct CDR3 sequences, approximately 10% of them found a single time. The ten largest clones represent 20% to 25% of the sample. The sequencing here drew on PBMCs, taken at follow-up. Receptors were obtained from a female donor with early-stage non-small cell lung cancer.

Ten or more counts support this clonotype. V usage is TRBV12-3 or TRBV12-4 and J usage is TRBJ2-3, with unresolved D. CDR3 size: 13 residues. The V end lost 6 bases, the J end lost 3 bases, and 10 bases lay between the germline ends. CDR3 nucleotides: TGTGCCAGCAGCCCCTCAGATACAGATACGCAGTATTTT. Translating it yields CASSPSDTDTQYF.

The rearrangement uses TRBV6-5 and TRBJ1-6; TRBD1 might be the D (5 bases). Trimming pared 5 bases from V and 6 bases from J, leaving 11 bases between. The length of the CDR3 is 14 residues. CDR1 is MNHEY, CDR2 SVGAGI, per germline. CDR3 DNA sequence: TGTGCCAGCAGTCGGAGGGGCCTTAATTCACCCCTCCACTTT. Translated: CASSRRGLNSPLHF.

The chain couples TRBV19 to TRBJ1-1; tentative D call: TRBD1 (5 bases). This CDR3 spans 15 amino acids. With 7 bases removed from V and 1 base from J, the gap between germline ends came to 16 bases. Germline CDR1 LNHDA, CDR2 SQIVND (reference sequence). The CDR3 protein is CASTWSGGRNTEAFF. In nucleotides, the CDR3 is TGTGCCAGTACCTGGTCTGGGGGAAGGAACACTGAAGCTTTCTTT.

This clonotype was detected many times. The V and J genes are TRBV28 and TRBJ2-1; 8 nucleotides align to TRBD2. Germline values: CDR1 MDHEN, CDR2 SYDVKM. Trimming cost V 10 bases and J 1 base; bases outside gene matches: 9. This CDR3 contains 15 residues. In nucleotides, the CDR3 is TGTGCCATAAATGAAGCGGGAGAGTCCTACAATGAGCAGTTCTTC. Its translation: CAINEAGESYNEQFF.

In its sample, this clonotype was seen a few times. V is TRBV5-4 and J is TRBJ2-1; TRBD1 matches 9 bases. The germline V gene has CDR1 SGHNT and CDR2 YYREEE (reference sequence). V gave up 1 base and J gave up 7 bases; unmatched junction bases: 9. The CDR3 is 16 residues long. CDR3 sequence (DNA): TGTGCCAGCAGCTTGCAGAACAGGGGGCTCGCGAATGAGCAGTTCTTC. This sequence encodes CASSLQNRGLANEQFF. The full variable domain, in which reference TRBV5-4 and TRBJ2-1 provide the parts outside the CDR3, is ETGVTQSPTHLIKTRGQQVTLRCSSQSGHNTVSWYQQALGQGPQFIFQYYREEENGRGNFPPRFSGLQFPNYSSELNVNALELDDSALYLCASSLQNRGLANEQFFGPGTRLTVL.

The rearrangement links TRBV7-2 to TRBJ2-3; 7 nucleotides line up with TRBD2. From germline, CDR1 is SGHTA and CDR2 FQGNSA. Trimming removed 2 bases from V and 3 bases from J; junction bases left unmatched: 8. The CDR3 covers 16 residues. The CDR3, as DNA: TGTGCCAGCAGCTTACTGGCGGGAGCAGGGACAGATACGCAGTATTTT. Amino acid sequence: CASSLLAGAGTDTQYF.

This clonotype was detected ten times or more. The CDR3 here is CASSLGFYSTGELFF. CDR3 sequence (DNA): TGTGCCAGCAGCTTAGGCTTCTATTCAACCGGGGAGCTGTTTTTT. V usage is TRBV7-9 and J usage is TRBJ2-2; D gene uncertain. CDR3 length: 15 residues. CDR1 SEHNR and CDR2 FQNEAQ come from the germline V gene (reference sequence). V lost 1 base to trimming and J lost 5 bases, with 11 bases between them.

This chain links TRBV30 with TRBJ2-2; TRBD1 matches at 9 bases. CDR1 is GTSNPN and CDR2 is SVGIG in the germline V gene (reference sequence). The CDR3 extends over 15 amino acids. With 4 bases clipped from V and 0 bases from J, the junction kept 3 bases outside the gene matches. CDR3 DNA: TGTGCCTGGAAACGGACAGGGGCGAACACCGGGGAGCTGTTTTTT. As protein: CAWKRTGANTGELFF.

With respect to this clonotype: One base away lies a much larger clone, so this may be a sequencing read error. The conserved phenylalanine or tryptophan is not found at the CDR3 terminus, so this likely reflects a read error. The CDR3 DNA follows: TGCAGCGTTGACTGGAACACCGGGGAGCTGTTTCTT. It translates to CSVDWNTGELFL. This chain links TRBV29-1 with TRBJ2-2; unclear D gene. CDR1 is SQVTM and CDR2 is ANQGSEA in the germline V gene. The CDR3 has 12 amino acids. The ends were cut back, 3 bases at V and 1 base at J, with 3 bases in the middle.

This clonotype occurred a few times. The chain links TRBV28 to TRBJ1-5; no reliable D call. Germline lookup yields CDR1 MDHEN and CDR2 SYDVKM. Trimming removed 6 bases at V and 0 bases at J, with 12 bases between. The CDR3 sequence is 15 residues long. The CDR3 spells CASRAAEFSNQPQHF. The CDR3 DNA sequence: TGTGCCAGCAGGGCGGCAGAGTTTAGCAATCAGCCCCAGCATTTT.

A few counts support this clonotype. The chain couples TRBV28 to TRBJ2-1; D is undetermined. Deletions cut 2 bases from V and 4 bases from J, with 9 bases between. Germline loops: CDR1 MDHEN, CDR2 SYDVKM. CDR3 length: 14 residues. CDR3 residues: CASSLKAKYNEQFF. In nucleotides, the CDR3 is TGTGCCAGCAGTTTAAAGGCCAAGTACAATGAGCAGTTCTTC.

There are many counts of this clonotype. This chain connects TRBV11-3 to TRBJ1-2, with a weak D call TRBD1 (5 bases). CDR1 and CDR2 (germline): SGHNT, YENEEA. There are 15 residues in the CDR3. V lost 5 bases to trimming and J lost 8 bases, with 21 bases between them. CDR3 amino acids: CASSPPGTTSSGYTF. The CDR3 region has the DNA TGTGCCAGCAGCCCACCAGGGACCACTTCCTCCGGCTACACCTTC.

This clonotype was detected only a few times. The chain has TRBV27 and TRBJ1-6; D unclear. CDR3 size: 15 residues. Germline CDR1 is MNHEY and CDR2 is SMNVEV (reference sequence). Trimming removed 2 bases from V and 7 bases from J, with 12 bases in between. This CDR3 reads CASSLTVVSNSPLHF. The CDR3 nucleotides are TGTGCCAGCAGTTTAACAGTAGTTTCGAATTCACCCCTCCACTTT.

V gene TRBV19 combines with J gene TRBJ2-7, with D unresolved. CDR1 is LNHDA, CDR2 SQIVND, per germline (reference sequence). With 9 bases removed from V and 2 bases from J, the gap between germline ends came to 20 bases. This CDR3 region has 15 residues. This chain's CDR3 is CASAKQVTLTYEQYF. The CDR3 region has the DNA TGTGCCAGCGCAAAGCAGGTGACTTTAACCTACGAGCAGTACTTC. Complete variable domain (other parts from reference TRBV19 and TRBJ2-7): DGGITQSPKYLFRKEGQNVTLSCEQNLNHDAMYWYRQDPGQGLRLIYYSQIVNDFQKGDIAEGYSVSREKKESFPLTVTSAQKNPTAFYLCASAKQVTLTYEQYFGPGTRLTVT.

This clonotype was counted between two and nine times. V and J are TRBV7-3 and TRBJ2-1; a weak D match, TRBD1 (6 bases). The ends were cut back, 5 bases at V and 6 bases at J, with 11 bases in the middle. Germline lookup yields CDR1 SGHTA and CDR2 FQGTGA. There are 13 residues in the CDR3. The CDR3 DNA sequence: TGTGCCAGCAGCCTCCAACAGGGCAATGAGCAGTTCTTC. It codes for CASSLQQGNEQFF.

The gene calls are TRBV29-1 and TRBJ2-3, with D hard to call. CDR1 and CDR2 from the germline V gene are SQVTM and ANQGSEA. The CDR3 runs 13 residues. The CDR3 DNA sequence: TGCAGTGCCCTGCACCCGAATTTACGCTCGCAGTATTTT. Its protein product is CSALHPNLRSQYF.

This clonotype was found a few times. The chain joins TRBV10-3 to TRBJ1-5; a possible D gene is TRBD1 (6 bases). Germline CDR1 and CDR2: ENHRY and SYGVKD. The CDR3 runs 13 residues. CDR3 loop: CASQGQGNQPQHF. Written as DNA, the CDR3 is TGTGCGTCCCAGGGTCAGGGGAATCAGCCCCAGCATTTT.

The V call is TRBV28, the J call TRBJ2-4; D possibly corresponds to TRBD1 (6 bases). CDR1 is MDHEN, CDR2 SYDVKM, per germline. V lost 3 bases to trimming and J lost 12 bases, with 18 bases between them. This CDR3 has 14 residues. The CDR3 spells CASSFTGQGSAQYF. In DNA, the CDR3 is TGTGCCAGCAGTTTTACGGGCCAGGGGTCGGCTCAGTACTTC.

The chain couples TRBV18 to TRBJ2-3; the D gene is possibly TRBD2 (5 bases). CDR1 KGHSH and CDR2 LQKENI come from the germline V gene. Trimming pared 5 bases from V and 6 bases from J, leaving 9 bases between. The CDR3 has 12 residues. In nucleotides, the CDR3 is TGTGCCAGCTCATCACTAGAGGATACGCAGTATTTT. The encoded protein is CASSSLEDTQYF.

The CDR3 DNA follows: TGTGCTAGTGGGCGGGACAGCTATTATGGCTACACCTTC. This gives the protein CASGRDSYYGYTF. The J gene is TRBJ1-2, the V gene TRBV12-5; 7 positions agree with TRBD1. The ends lost 6 bases at V and 5 bases at J; junction bases unmatched: 6. This CDR3 has 13 residues. Germline V gives CDR1 LGHNT, CDR2 FRNRAP. Full variable domain (rest looked up from reference TRBV12-5 and TRBJ1-2): DARVTQTPRHKVTEMGQEVTMRCQPILGHNTVFWYRQTMMQGLELLAYFRNRAPLDDSGMPKDRFSAEMPDATLATLKIQPSEPRDSAVYFCASGRDSYYGYTFGSGTRLTVV.

This chain joins TRBV6-5 and TRBJ1-2; D might be TRBD1 (6 bases). Germline assignment: CDR1 MNHEY and CDR2 SVGAGI. V lost 2 bases to trimming and J lost 4 bases, with 11 bases between them. This CDR3 is built from 14 residues. For the CDR3, the DNA is TGTGCCAGCAGTTACGGGGCAGGGGCCTATGGCTACACCTTC. This encodes CASSYGAGAYGYTF.

This clonotype showed up just a few times. V is TRBV18 and J is TRBJ1-5; possible D gene TRBD1, 5 bases. The CDR3 covers 15 residues. Trimming cost V 3 bases and J 4 bases, with 13 bases left between them. Germline CDR1 reads KGHSH; CDR2 reads LQKENI. DNA of the CDR3: TGTGCCAGCTCACCCCCGGGGCCTCAAAATCAGCCCCAGCATTTT. It encodes CASSPPGPQNQPQHF.

This clonotype appeared once. The chain has TRBV28 and TRBJ2-1, with D unresolved. This CDR3 has 16 residues. Germline-derived CDR1 and CDR2 are MDHEN and SYDVKM. Trimming took 4 bases from V and 0 from J, leaving 13 bases between them. The DNA of the CDR3 is TGTGCCAGCAGTTATTTGATTGGTGGCTCCTACAATGAGCAGTTCTTC. Its protein is CASSYLIGGSYNEQFF.

The chain couples TRBV20-1 to TRBJ1-2; 9 bases are a match to TRBD1. This CDR3 comprises 14 residues. CDR1 and CDR2 from the germline V gene are DFQATT and SNEGSKA (reference sequence). J gave up 2 bases and V 0 bases, and 1 base lay outside the gene matches. In DNA, the CDR3 is TGCAGTGCTAGAGAAGACAGGGGGAACTATGGCTACACCTTC. Amino acids: CSAREDRGNYGYTF.

V is TRBV10-2 and J is TRBJ2-7; 11 bases line up with TRBD2. V was pared by 2 bases and J by 6 bases, with 12 bases of the junction left unmatched. The CDR3 runs to 17 residues. The germline V gene encodes CDR1 WSHSY and CDR2 SAAADI. The CDR3 nucleotides are TGCGCCAGCAGTGAGGGACGGACTAGCGGGTACAACTGCGAGCAGTACTTC. Protein: CASSEGRTSGYNCEQYF.

This clonotype was observed a few times. V and J are TRBV18 and TRBJ2-7; TRBD1 agrees at 9 bases. Looked up from germline, CDR1 is KGHSH and CDR2 is LQKENI. The CDR3 spans 12 residues. Trimming removed 4 bases from V and 5 bases from J; junction bases left unmatched: 0. CDR3 sequence: CASSRTGDEQYF. CDR3 coding DNA: TGTGCCAGCTCACGGACAGGGGACGAGCAGTACTTC. Full variable domain (remainder filled in from reference TRBV18 and TRBJ2-7): NAGVMQNPRHLVRRRGQEARLRCSPMKGHSHVYWYRQLPEEGLKFMVYLQKENIIDESGMPKERFSAEFPKEGPSILRIQQVVRGDSAAYFCASSRTGDEQYFGPGTRLTVT.

This rearrangement joins TRBV7-9 to TRBJ2-5; D is undetermined. The CDR3 loop spans 11 amino acids. Germline V CDR1 and CDR2: SEHNR, FQNEAQ (reference sequence). V shed 2 bases and J shed 4 bases, with 2 bases lying between them. CDR3 in amino acids: CASSLSETQYF. The CDR3 nucleotides read TGTGCCAGCAGCTTATCAGAGACCCAGTACTTC.

This chain joins TRBV7-6 and TRBJ2-5, with 8 bases fitting TRBD2. Germline values: CDR1 SGHVS, CDR2 FNYEAQ. The J segment lost 7 bases and the V segment lost 0 bases, leaving 16 bases of the junction unmatched. The CDR3 totals 18 residues. This CDR3 is CASSLAWSGSGTSGTQYF. CDR3 coding DNA: TGTGCCAGCAGCTTAGCCTGGAGCGGGAGCGGTACGTCGGGGACCCAGTACTTC.